These T cell receptor beta chains were read from a single sample in a study of blood T cell repertoires in COVID-19. Here immunoSEQ multiplex PCR was the method, and the copy in TCRdb shows in-frame clones only, minus some. In the table there are about 170,000 clones, about 89% of which are singletons. Input material: PBMCs or T cells enriched from blood (not recorded which). The receptors shown here come from a young woman who had recovered from COVID-19. Each CDR3 is given with its conserved first and last residue. The D gene is left open where the match is weak. Clone size is given for some rows only: seen once, a few or many times, or a class if the clone is expanded.

TRBD2	TRBJ2-4	.	TRBV28	TGTGCCAGCACCGAGACAGCGGGAGAGGGCAAAAACATTCAGTACTTC	CASTETAGEGKNIQYF
.	TRBJ2-7	.	TRBV9	TGTGCCAGCAGCCACAACACCGTTCGGGGTGGGTACGAGCAGTACTTC	CASSHNTVRGGYEQYF
.	TRBJ1-4	.	TRBV6-4	TGTGCCAGCAGTGACTCTAGGGGTGCTAATGAAAAACTGTTTTTT	CASSDSRGANEKLFF
TRBD2	TRBJ2-1	once	TRBV6-5	TGTGCCAGCATCACTAGCGGGAACCGACGGTTCTTC	CASITSGNRRFF
.	TRBJ1-2	.	TRBV7-6	TGTGCCAGCAGCTTAGACTTCGCAGGGGTGATCTATGGCTACACCTTC	CASSLDFAGVIYGYTF
.	TRBJ2-3	.	TRBV12-3/TRBV12-4	TGTGCCAGCACGGAGGCCGGCACAGATACGCAGTATTTT	CASTEAGTDTQYF
.	TRBJ2-1	.	TRBV27	TGTGCCAGCAGTTTAGGAGGGTTCAATGAGCAGTTCTTC	CASSLGGFNEQFF
.	TRBJ2-3	.	TRBV28	TGTGCCTCCCCGAAGCCCTCAGATACGCAGTATTTT	CASPKPSDTQYF
TRBD2	TRBJ2-1	.	TRBV2	TGTGCCAGCAGTGAAACGCCTAGCGGGAGGCCGAGAAATGAGCAGTTCTTC	CASSETPSGRPRNEQFF
TRBD2	TRBJ2-1	.	TRBV4-1	TGCGCCAGCAGCCCGCGGGGAGGGGAGAATGAGCAGTTCTTC	CASSPRGGENEQFF
TRBD2	TRBJ2-7	.	TRBV5-4	TGTGCCAGCAGCTTTGGACTAGCGGGAGCCATACCCTACGAGCAGTACTTC	CASSFGLAGAIPYEQYF
.	TRBJ2-1	.	TRBV3-1/TRBV3-2	TGTGCCAGCAGCCAAGATGAGGCGGGGACCTACAATGAGCAGTTCTTC	CASSQDEAGTYNEQFF
.	TRBJ1-1	once	TRBV19	TGTGCCAGTAGTATCTCGCAGGGGTACACTGAAGCTTTCTTT	CASSISQGYTEAFF
.	TRBJ1-5	.	TRBV28	TGTGCCAGCAGTGCAGCGGCAGGCAATCAGCCCCAGCATTTT	CASSAAAGNQPQHF
TRBD2	TRBJ2-7	.	TRBV2	TGTGCCAGCGTCCTAGCGGAGATGAACCCCTACGAGCAGTACTTC	CASVLAEMNPYEQYF
.	TRBJ1-1	.	TRBV28	TGTGCCAGCAGCCGACCCGGGGGGGTCGTGAACACTGAAGCTTTCTTT	CASSRPGGVVNTEAFF
.	TRBJ2-1	.	TRBV11-2	TGTGCCAGCAGCTTACGGCTTGCTAGCTCCTACAATGAGCAGTTCTTC	CASSLRLASSYNEQFF
.	TRBJ1-1	once	TRBV27	TGTGCCAGCATGAGTCGTTCGGTACTGAACACTGAAGCTTTCTTT	CASMSRSVLNTEAFF
.	TRBJ1-2	.	TRBV6-1	TGTGCCAGCAGTGACAATGTATGGAGTGGCTACACCTTC	CASSDNVWSGYTF
TRBD1	TRBJ2-1	.	TRBV29-1	TGCAGCGCCCCGGGACAGGGAAACGATGAGCAGTTCTTC	CSAPGQGNDEQFF
.	TRBJ1-4	.	TRBV30	TGTGCCTGGAGTGGGCAGGAGGTCAACGGTGAAAAACTGTTTTTT	CAWSGQEVNGEKLFF
TRBD1	TRBJ1-5	.	TRBV12-5	TGTGCTAGTGGTTTGGGGGACAGGGGGCTTCGTCAGCCCCAGCATTTT	CASGLGDRGLRQPQHF
TRBD1	TRBJ1-5	few	TRBV4-2	TGTGCCAGCAGCCCGACAGGGAGTAGCAATCAGCCCCAGCATTTT	CASSPTGSSNQPQHF
.	TRBJ2-1	.	TRBV21-1	TGTGCCAGCGAAATGGGGGAGACTAGCGTATACAATGAGCAGTTCTTC	CASEMGETSVYNEQFF
.	TRBJ2-3	.	TRBV11-3	TGTGCCAGCAGCTTACAAAGAGGGAGCACAGATACGCAGTATTTT	CASSLQRGSTDTQYF
.	TRBJ2-5	.	TRBV5-1	TGCGCCAGCAGCTTGGCCGGCGGCCTGGGGGCGAGTTGGGAGACCCAGTACTTC	CASSLAGGLGASWETQYF
.	TRBJ2-3	.	TRBV5-1	TGCGCCAGCAGCCCTGATAGTACAGATACGCAGTATTTT	CASSPDSTDTQYF
TRBD1	TRBJ1-4	.	TRBV6-5	TGTGCCAGCAGTTACAACAGGGGTACCGAAAAACTGTTTTTT	CASSYNRGTEKLFF
.	TRBJ2-5	.	TRBV5-4	TGTGCCAGCAGCCCTACAAGGGGTCAAGAGACCCAGTACTTC	CASSPTRGQETQYF
TRBD1	TRBJ1-1	.	TRBV7-3	TGTGCCAGCAGCTCCCCCGGGACAGGGAACACTGAAGCTTTCTTT	CASSSPGTGNTEAFF
.	TRBJ2-3	.	TRBV4-1	TGCGCCAGCAGTGAATCAGGGAAAGGGCAAGCCCGCGCTACAGATACGCAGTATTTT	CASSESGKGQARATDTQYF
TRBD2	TRBJ2-1	once	TRBV11-2	TGTGCCAGCAGCCTCCGCCTAGCGGGAGTGGGCGAGCAGTTCTTC	CASSLRLAGVGEQFF
TRBD2	TRBJ2-7	.	TRBV27	TGTGCCAGCAGCCGGACGCTAGCGGGAGGTTTCTCCTACGAGCAGTACTTC	CASSRTLAGGFSYEQYF
.	TRBJ1-2	.	TRBV9	TGTGCCAGCAGCGTAGGACTTGCACAGGACTATGGCTACACCTTC	CASSVGLAQDYGYTF
TRBD2	TRBJ2-3	.	TRBV18	TGTGCCAGCTCACCACTACCTAGCGGGGGTAGCACAGATACGCAGTATTTT	CASSPLPSGGSTDTQYF
TRBD1	TRBJ1-5	once	TRBV28	TGTGCCAGCAATAACAGGGGGCTACTCAATCAGCCCCAGCATTTT	CASNNRGLLNQPQHF
.	TRBJ1-6	.	TRBV7-8	TGTGCCAGCACTCACAACACTGCGGCCAGTTGGTCACCCCTCCACTTT	CASTHNTAASWSPLHF
TRBD1	TRBJ1-1	.	TRBV29-1	TGCAGCGTCGGACCGGGACAGGGGGGGTACACTGAAGCTTTCTTT	CSVGPGQGGYTEAFF
.	TRBJ2-1	.	TRBV28	TGTGCCAGCAGTTCTGGAGGGAGCGATGAGCAGTTCTTC	CASSSGGSDEQFF
TRBD1	TRBJ1-2	.	TRBV27	TGTGCCAGCAGTATGACTTTACAGGGGGCACATGGCTACACCTTC	CASSMTLQGAHGYTF
TRBD2	TRBJ2-3	.	TRBV30	TGTGCCTGGAGTGAACTAGCGGGAGAAGCAGATACGCAGTATTTT	CAWSELAGEADTQYF
TRBD1	TRBJ1-5	.	TRBV28	TGTGCCAGCAGTTTGTCAACAGGGGGCGGCGTTGCTCAGCCCCAGCATTTT	CASSLSTGGGVAQPQHF
TRBD2	TRBJ2-7	.	TRBV7-2	TGTGCCAGCAGCCCAATAGCGGGATCTCCTTCCTACGAGCAGTACTTC	CASSPIAGSPSYEQYF
TRBD2	TRBJ2-1	.	TRBV6-5	TGTGCCAGCAGCCACACCGGACTAGCGGGAAATGAGCAGTTCTTC	CASSHTGLAGNEQFF
.	TRBJ1-2	.	TRBV7-9	TGTGCCAGCAGCTTAGCCCCCGGTGTCCCTTATGGCTACACCTTC	CASSLAPGVPYGYTF
.	TRBJ1-2	.	TRBV18	TGTGCCAGCTCACCGATAGGACAGTACTCAGCTAACTATGGCTACACCTTC	CASSPIGQYSANYGYTF
TRBD1	TRBJ1-5	.	TRBV2	TGTGCCAGCAGTGTCGGACGGACAGGGGGCTATCAGCCCCAGCATTTT	CASSVGRTGGYQPQHF
.	TRBJ2-6	.	TRBV19	TGTGCCAGTACCCTGGGAGGCAGGAGCTCTGGGGCCAACGTCCTGACTTTC	CASTLGGRSSGANVLTF
.	TRBJ2-7	.	TRBV7-9	TGTGCCAGCAGCTTAGGTCTAGGTGCTACCTACGAGCAGTACTTC	CASSLGLGATYEQYF
.	TRBJ1-5	.	TRBV2	TGTGCCAGCAGTGATACTGTACGCCGGGACAATCAGCCCCAGCATTTT	CASSDTVRRDNQPQHF
TRBD2	TRBJ2-1	.	TRBV7-6	TGTGCCAGCAGCGTACTAGCGGGCTTCTCCTACAATGAGCAGTTCTTC	CASSVLAGFSYNEQFF